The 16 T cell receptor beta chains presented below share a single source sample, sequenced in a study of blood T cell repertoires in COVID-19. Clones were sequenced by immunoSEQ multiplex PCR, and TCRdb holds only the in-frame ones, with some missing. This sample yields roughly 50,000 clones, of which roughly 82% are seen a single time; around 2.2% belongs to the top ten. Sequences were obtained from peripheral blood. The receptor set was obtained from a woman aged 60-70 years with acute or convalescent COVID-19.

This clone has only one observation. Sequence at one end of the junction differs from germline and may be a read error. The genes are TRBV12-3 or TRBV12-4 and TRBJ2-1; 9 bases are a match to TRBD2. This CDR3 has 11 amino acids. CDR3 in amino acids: CASSVAGVSFF. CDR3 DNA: TGTGCCAGCAGTGTAGCGGGAGTGTCGTTCTTC.

CDR3: CASSKTGYYEQYF. The DNA of the CDR3 is TGTGCCAGCAGCAAGACAGGGTACTACGAGCAGTACTTC. J is TRBJ2-7 and V is TRBV14; 7 bases agree with TRBD1. The CDR3 has 13 residues. The germline V gene has CDR1 SGHDN and CDR2 FVKESK. Unmatched junction bases numbered 4, after V lost 5 bases and J lost 3 bases.

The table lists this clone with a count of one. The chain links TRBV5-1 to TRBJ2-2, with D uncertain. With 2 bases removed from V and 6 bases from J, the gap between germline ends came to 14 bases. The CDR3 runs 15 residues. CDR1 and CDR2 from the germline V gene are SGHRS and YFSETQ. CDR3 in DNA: TGCGCCAGCAGCTTACTTACCAACCAAGCCGGGGAGCTGTTTTTT. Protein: CASSLLTNQAGELFF.

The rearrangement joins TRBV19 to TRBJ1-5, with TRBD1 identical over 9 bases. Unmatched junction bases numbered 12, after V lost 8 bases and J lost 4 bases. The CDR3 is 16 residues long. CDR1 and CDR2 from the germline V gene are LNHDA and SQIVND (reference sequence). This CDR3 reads CASDPGTGRPNQPQHF. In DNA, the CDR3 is TGTGCCAGTGACCCCGGGACAGGGAGGCCTAATCAGCCCCAGCATTTT. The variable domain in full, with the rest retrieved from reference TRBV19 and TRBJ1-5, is DGGITQSPKYLFRKEGQNVTLSCEQNLNHDAMYWYRQDPGQGLRLIYYSQIVNDFQKGDIAEGYSVSREKKESFPLTVTSAQKNPTAFYLCASDPGTGRPNQPQHFGDGTRLSIL.

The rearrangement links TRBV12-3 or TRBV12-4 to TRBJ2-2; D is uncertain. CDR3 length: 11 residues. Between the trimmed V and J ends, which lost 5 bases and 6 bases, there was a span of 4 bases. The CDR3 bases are TGTGCCAGCAGTCGGGCCGGGGAGCTGTTTTTT. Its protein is CASSRAGELFF.

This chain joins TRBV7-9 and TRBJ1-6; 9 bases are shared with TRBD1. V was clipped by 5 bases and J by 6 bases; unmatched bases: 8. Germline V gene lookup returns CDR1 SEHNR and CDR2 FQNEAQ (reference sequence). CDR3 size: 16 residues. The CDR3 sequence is CASSPSDRGTNSPLHF. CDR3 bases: TGTGCCAGCAGCCCCTCAGACAGGGGGACTAATTCACCCCTCCACTTT.

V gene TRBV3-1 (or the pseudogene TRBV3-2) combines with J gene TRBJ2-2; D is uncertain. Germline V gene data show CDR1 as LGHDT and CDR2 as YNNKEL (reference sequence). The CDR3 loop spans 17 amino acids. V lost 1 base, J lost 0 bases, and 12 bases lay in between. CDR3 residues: CASSQGRFGSNTGELFF. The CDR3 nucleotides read TGTGCCAGCAGCCAAGGGCGTTTCGGGTCGAACACCGGGGAGCTGTTTTTT.

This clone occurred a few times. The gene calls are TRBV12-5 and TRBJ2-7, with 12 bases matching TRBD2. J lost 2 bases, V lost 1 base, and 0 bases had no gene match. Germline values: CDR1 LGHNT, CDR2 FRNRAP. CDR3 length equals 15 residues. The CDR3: CASGLGLAGAYEQYF. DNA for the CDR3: TGTGCTAGTGGTTTGGGACTAGCGGGGGCCTACGAGCAGTACTTC.

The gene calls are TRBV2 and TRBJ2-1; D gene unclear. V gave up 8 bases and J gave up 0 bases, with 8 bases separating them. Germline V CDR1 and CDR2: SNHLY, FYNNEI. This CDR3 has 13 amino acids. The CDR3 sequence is CASCVSSYNEQFF. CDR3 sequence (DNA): TGTGCCAGCTGCGTGAGCTCCTACAATGAGCAGTTCTTC.

The CDR3 protein is CASKAGHTEAFF. The CDR3, as DNA: TGTGCCAGTAAAGCAGGGCACACTGAAGCTTTCTTT. This chain uses TRBV19 with TRBJ1-1, with D possibly being TRBD1 (5 bases). Trimming removed 7 bases at V and 3 bases at J, with 9 bases between. This CDR3 is built from 12 residues. The germline gives CDR1 LNHDA, CDR2 SQIVND (reference sequence).

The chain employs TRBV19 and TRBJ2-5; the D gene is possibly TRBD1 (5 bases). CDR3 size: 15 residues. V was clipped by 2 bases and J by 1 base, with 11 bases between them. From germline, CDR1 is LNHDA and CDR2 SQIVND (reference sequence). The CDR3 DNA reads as TGTGCCAGTAGTATATCGGCACAGGTCCAAGAGACCCAGTACTTC. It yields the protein CASSISAQVQETQYF.

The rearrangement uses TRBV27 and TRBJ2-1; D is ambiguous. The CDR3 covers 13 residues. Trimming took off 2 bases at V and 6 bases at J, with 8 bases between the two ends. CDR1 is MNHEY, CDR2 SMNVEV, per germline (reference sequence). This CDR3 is CASSLGASNEQFF. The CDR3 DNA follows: TGTGCCAGCAGTTTAGGAGCTAGCAATGAGCAGTTCTTC.

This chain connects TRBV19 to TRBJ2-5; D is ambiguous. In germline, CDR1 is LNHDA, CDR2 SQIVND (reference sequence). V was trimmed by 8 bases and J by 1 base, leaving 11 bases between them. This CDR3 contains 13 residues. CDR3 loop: CASGDSAQETQYF. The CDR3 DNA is TGTGCCAGTGGAGACTCGGCCCAAGAGACCCAGTACTTC.

CDR3 sequence: CASSPGQGAWGYTF. The CDR3 region has the DNA TGTGCCAGCAGCCCAGGACAGGGGGCATGGGGCTACACCTTC. The chain combines TRBV3-1 (or the pseudogene TRBV3-2) with TRBJ1-2; TRBD1 agrees at 11 bases. Germline-derived CDR1 and CDR2 are LGHDT and YNNKEL (reference sequence). The CDR3 contains 14 residues. V gave up 4 bases and J gave up 8 bases; unmatched junction bases: 6.

This chain's CDR3 is CASSFLDNEQFF. The CDR3 bases are TGTGCCAGCAGCTTCTTAGACAATGAGCAGTTCTTC. The chain uses TRBV6-2 or TRBV6-3 and TRBJ2-1; D is uncertain. CDR1 is MNHEY, CDR2 SVGEGT, per germline. Between the trimmed V and J ends, which lost 6 bases and 5 bases, there was a span of 8 bases. This CDR3 has 12 amino acids.

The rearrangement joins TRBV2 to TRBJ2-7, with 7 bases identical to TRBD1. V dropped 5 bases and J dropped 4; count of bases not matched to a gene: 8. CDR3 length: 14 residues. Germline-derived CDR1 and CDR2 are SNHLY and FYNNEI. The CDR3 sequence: CASSLNRGIYEQYF. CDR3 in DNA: TGTGCCAGCAGTCTTAACAGGGGTATTTACGAGCAGTACTTC. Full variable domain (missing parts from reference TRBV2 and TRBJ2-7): EPEVTQTPSHQVTQMGQEVILRCVPISNHLYFYWYRQILGQKVEFLVSFYNNEISEKSEIFDDQFSVERPDGSNFTLKIRSTKLEDSAMYFCASSLNRGIYEQYFGPGTRLTVT.